This T cell receptor beta chain was identified in a study of blood T cell repertoires in COVID-19. Across the whole study: Samples came from the United States, Italy and Spain, spanning acute and convalescent COVID-19. Nucleic acid was either cDNA or gDNA, and it came from T cells, B-cell-depleted T cells, or PBMCs.

The length of the CDR3 is 13 residues. J was trimmed by 5 bases and V by 4 bases; bases with no gene match: 2. Germline CDR1 KGHDR, CDR2 SFDVKD. This clone was recorded only once. Authors' methods: Amplification of reference gene primers was used by the study to estimate nucleated cell counts. Produced via immunoSEQ multiplex PCR; TCRdb's table is partial and in-frame only. V, J and clone size derive from that table, while D and trimming were established from the DNA sequence. The table lists about 150,000 clones, around 84% of them singletons. The V gene is TRBV24-1, the J gene TRBJ1-2; TRBD1 matches at 8 bases. Sequencing used peripheral blood. The source of this sequence is a human donor with acute or convalescent COVID-19. The donor label of this sample is uncertain. The CDR3 bases are TGTGCCACCAGTGAAGACAGGGGTTATGGCTACACCTTC. As protein: CATSEDRGYGYTF.